Reported below is one TCR beta chain. This sample stems from a study of blood T cell repertoires in COVID-19. Overall study: Both acute and convalescent COVID-19 samples were obtained from the United States, Italy and Spain. PBMCs, B-cell-depleted T cells, or T cells were the source of the cDNA or gDNA that made up the material.

Methods used by the authors: Reference gene primer amplification yielded estimated nucleated cell counts. Sequencing was performed with immunoSEQ multiplex PCR; in TCRdb, only in-frame clones are kept and a portion is missing. The V and J calls and clone size were taken over from that table, and D and trimming were inferred from the DNA. The sample has some 250,000 clones, approximately 88% seen once. V was clipped by 5 bases and J by 4 bases, with 14 bases between them. The CDR3 extends over 14 amino acids. Germline lookup yields CDR1 SGHDN and CDR2 FVKESK. The origin of this receptor is a human donor in a cohort sampled during active COVID-19. Sequenced: peripheral blood. V usage is TRBV14 and J usage is TRBJ1-1; no firm D call. CDR3 coding DNA: TGTGCCAGCAGCTTCAGTGGGAGGGTCACTGAAGCTTTCTTT. Residues: CASSFSGRVTEAFF.